The sequence of this T cell receptor beta chain was determined in a study of blood T cell repertoires in COVID-19. The participants were between about 18 and 95 years old and came from about two dozen US areas. As processed by the authors: Amplification from reference gene primers served as the basis for estimated nucleated cell counts. The assay was immunoSEQ multiplex PCR, and TCRdb's table has in-frame clones only and misses some. The V and J calls and clone size were taken over from that table, and D and trimming were inferred from the DNA. The sample yields about 300,000 clones, 70% to 90% seen once. The length of the CDR3 is 14 residues. Germline V CDR1 and CDR2: MNHEY, SVGAGI. J lost 3 bases, V lost 4 bases, and 6 bases had no gene match. This clone is a singleton in its sample.

The sequence was collected from a woman in her thirties who had recovered from COVID-19. Sequencing was performed on PBMCs or T cells enriched from blood (not recorded which). V gene TRBV6-5 combines with J gene TRBJ2-7; 7 bases line up with TRBD1. In nucleotides, the CDR3 is TGTGCCAGCAGTTCCCGACAGGGCCTCTACGAGCAGTACTTC. Encoded protein: CASSSRQGLYEQYF.